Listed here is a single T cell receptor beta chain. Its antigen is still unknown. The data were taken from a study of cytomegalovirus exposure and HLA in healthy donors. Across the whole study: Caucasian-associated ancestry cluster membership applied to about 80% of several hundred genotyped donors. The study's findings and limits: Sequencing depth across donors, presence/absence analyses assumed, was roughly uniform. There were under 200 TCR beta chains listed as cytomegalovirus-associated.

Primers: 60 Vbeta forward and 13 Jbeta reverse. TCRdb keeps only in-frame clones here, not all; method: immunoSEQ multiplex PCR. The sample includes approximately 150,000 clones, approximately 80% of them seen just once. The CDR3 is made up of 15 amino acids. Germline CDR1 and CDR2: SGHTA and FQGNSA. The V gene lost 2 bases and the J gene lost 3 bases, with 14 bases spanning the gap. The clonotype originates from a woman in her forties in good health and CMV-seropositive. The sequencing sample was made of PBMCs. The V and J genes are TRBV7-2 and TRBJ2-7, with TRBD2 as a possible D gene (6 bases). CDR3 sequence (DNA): TGTGCCAGCAGCTTAAGGGCGGGGCAGGGCTACGAGCAGTACTTC. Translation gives CASSLRAGQGYEQYF. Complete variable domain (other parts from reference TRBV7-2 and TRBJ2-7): GAGVSQSPSNKVTEKGKDVELRCDPISGHTALYWYRQSLGQGLEFLIYFQGNSAPDKSGLPSDRFSAERTGGSVSTLTIQRTQQEDSAVYLCASSLRAGQGYEQYFGPGTRLTVT.